This T cell receptor beta chain was identified during a study of cytomegalovirus exposure and HLA in healthy donors. Study-level information: The approximately 610 first-cohort repertoires shared a platform with the 110 or so validation repertoires, as reported in a later analysis. Findings of the study overall: Usually a TCR sequence was rare, but some public TCRs were found in many donors. The tendency of first-cohort TCR clusters to co-occur in the roughly 130 validation repertoires emerged from a later analysis.

Profiled with immunoSEQ multiplex PCR; TCRdb holds only in-frame clones, not every one. The sample records roughly 77,000 clones, roughly 95% being singletons. As regards this clone: Antigen unknown.

This TCR was recovered from a woman under 30 in good health and CMV-seronegative. Sequenced: PBMCs.

CDR3 bases: TGTGCCAGCAGCTTCGGGGGACTGTCGAACACCGGGGAGCTGTTTTTT. This encodes CASSFGGLSNTGELFF. The V and J genes are TRBV7-6 and TRBJ2-2; the D gene is possibly TRBD2 (6 bases). The length of the CDR3 is 16 residues. Germline V gene data show CDR1 as SGHVS and CDR2 as FNYEAQ. The V end lost 3 bases, the J end lost 0 bases, and 11 bases lay between the germline ends.